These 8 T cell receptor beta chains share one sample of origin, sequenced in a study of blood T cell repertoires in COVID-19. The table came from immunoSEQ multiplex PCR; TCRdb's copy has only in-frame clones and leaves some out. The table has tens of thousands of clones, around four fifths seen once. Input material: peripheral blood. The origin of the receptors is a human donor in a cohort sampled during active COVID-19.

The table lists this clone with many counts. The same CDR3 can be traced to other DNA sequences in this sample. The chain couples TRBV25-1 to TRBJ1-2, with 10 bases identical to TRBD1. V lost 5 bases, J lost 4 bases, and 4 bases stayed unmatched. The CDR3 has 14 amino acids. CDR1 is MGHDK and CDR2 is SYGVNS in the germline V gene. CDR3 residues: CASSLTGGTYGYTF. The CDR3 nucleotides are TGTGCCAGCAGTCTGACAGGGGGCACCTATGGCTACACCTTC.

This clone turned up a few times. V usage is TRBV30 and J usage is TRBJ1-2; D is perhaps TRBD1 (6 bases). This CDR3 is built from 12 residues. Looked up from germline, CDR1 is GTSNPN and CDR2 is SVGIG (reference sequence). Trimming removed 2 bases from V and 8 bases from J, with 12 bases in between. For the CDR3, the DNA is TGTGCCTGGAGTATGGACAGAATAGGCTACACCTTC. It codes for CAWSMDRIGYTF.

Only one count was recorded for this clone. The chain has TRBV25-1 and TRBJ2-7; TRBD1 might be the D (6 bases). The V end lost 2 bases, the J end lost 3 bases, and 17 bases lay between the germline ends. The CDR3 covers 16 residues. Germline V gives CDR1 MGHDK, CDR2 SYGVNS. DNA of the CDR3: TGTGCCAGCAGTGAAAGGACAGTGGAAGGTGGCTACGAGCAGTACTTC. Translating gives CASSERTVEGGYEQYF.

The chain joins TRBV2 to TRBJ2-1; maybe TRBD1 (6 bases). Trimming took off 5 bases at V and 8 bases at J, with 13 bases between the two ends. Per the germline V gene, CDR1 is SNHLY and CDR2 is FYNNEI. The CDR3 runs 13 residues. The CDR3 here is CASSLYRADEQFF. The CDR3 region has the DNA TGTGCCAGCAGTTTGTACAGGGCTGATGAGCAGTTCTTC.

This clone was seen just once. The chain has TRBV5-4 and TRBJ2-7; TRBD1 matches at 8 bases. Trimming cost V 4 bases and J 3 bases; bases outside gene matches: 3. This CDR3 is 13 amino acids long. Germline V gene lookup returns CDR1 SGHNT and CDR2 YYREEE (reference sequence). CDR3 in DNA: TGTGCCAGCAGCAGGGACAGGTTCTACGAGCAGTACTTC. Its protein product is CASSRDRFYEQYF.

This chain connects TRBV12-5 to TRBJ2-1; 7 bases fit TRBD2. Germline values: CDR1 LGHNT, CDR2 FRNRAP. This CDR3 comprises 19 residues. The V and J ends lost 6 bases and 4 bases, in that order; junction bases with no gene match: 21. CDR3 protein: CASGLTRFGGIVSYNEQFF. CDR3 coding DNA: TGTGCTAGTGGCTTGACCCGCTTCGGGGGGATAGTATCTTACAATGAGCAGTTCTTC.

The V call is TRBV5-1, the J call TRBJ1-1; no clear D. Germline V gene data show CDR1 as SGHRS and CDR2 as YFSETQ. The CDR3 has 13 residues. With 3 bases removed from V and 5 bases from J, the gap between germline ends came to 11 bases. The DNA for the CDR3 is TGCGCCAGCAGCTCGGAGGCGGGAACTGAAGCTTTCTTT. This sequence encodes CASSSEAGTEAFF.

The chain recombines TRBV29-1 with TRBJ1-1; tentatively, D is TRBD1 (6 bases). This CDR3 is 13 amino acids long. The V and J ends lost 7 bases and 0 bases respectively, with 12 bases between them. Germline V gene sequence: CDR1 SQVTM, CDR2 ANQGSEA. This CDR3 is CSAATGLNTEAFF. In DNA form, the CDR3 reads TGCAGCGCCGCAACAGGGTTGAACACTGAAGCTTTCTTT.